This TCR beta chain was recovered during a study of CD8 T cells in Susac syndrome. Reverse transcription of about 0.5 to 1 ug RNA was performed with random hexamers. Each CDR3 protein gets one entry after TCRdb re-called the immunoSEQ multiplex PCR reads with MiXCR. This table has under 25,000 distinct CDR3 sequences, approximately 93% appearing once. Trimming took off 8 bases at V and 3 bases at J, with 14 bases between the two ends. This CDR3 region has 14 residues. Sequencing of TCR beta was undertaken in CD8+ and CD4+ T cells derived from blood. The specimen sequenced was CD8+ T cells from PBMCs. This sequence joins TRBV12-3 or TRBV12-4 and TRBJ2-1; D unclear. This TCR was sampled from a human donor in good health. The CDR3 DNA reads TGTGCCAGCGGCACCTATTTAAACTACAATGAGCAGTTCTTC. This sequence encodes CASGTYLNYNEQFF.